This T cell receptor beta chain was sequenced during a study of blood T cell repertoires in COVID-19. Across the study: COVID-19 samples, acute and convalescent, were from the United States, Italy and Spain. PBMCs, B-cell-depleted T cells, or T cells provided the cDNA or gDNA that made up the material.

Assay: immunoSEQ multiplex PCR; the TCRdb copy retains only in-frame clones and omits some. The table has under 130,000 clones, 84% seen once. The V end was cut by 3 bases, the J end by 4 bases, with 13 bases between. CDR3 length: 14 amino acids. Germline CDR1 and CDR2: SNHLY and FYNNEI. The sample consisted of peripheral blood. The TCR sequence derives from a human donor in a cohort sampled during active or convalescent COVID-19. V is TRBV2 and J is TRBJ2-7; possible D gene TRBD1, 8 bases. The CDR3 here is CASSDDRGGYEQYF. The CDR3 DNA reads TGTGCCAGCAGTGATGACAGGGGAGGGTACGAGCAGTACTTC.